The 16 T cell receptor beta chains in this list originate from one sample, sequenced in a study of cytomegalovirus exposure and HLA in healthy donors. Produced via immunoSEQ multiplex PCR; TCRdb's table is partial and in-frame only. The sample consists of fewer than 80,000 clones, over 90% of them appearing once. The sequenced material came from PBMCs. These receptors were collected from a young woman in good health and CMV-seropositive.

The CDR3 protein is CASSKDRATDTQYF. For the CDR3, the DNA is TGTGCCAGCAGCAAGGACAGGGCCACAGATACGCAGTATTTT. The chain recombines TRBV7-2 with TRBJ2-3; 8 positions agree with TRBD1. The CDR3 has 14 residues. Germline V CDR1 and CDR2: SGHTA, FQGNSA. V shed 5 bases, J shed 2 bases, and the junction held 3 bases outside the gene matches.

V is TRBV9 and J is TRBJ2-1, with 11 bases matching TRBD2. The CDR3 is 18 residues long. V dropped 0 bases and J dropped 0; count of bases not matched to a gene: 5. CDR1 and CDR2 (germline): SGDLS, YYNGEE. In DNA form, the CDR3 reads TGTGCCAGCAGCGTAGCAGGACTAGCGGGCGGCTCCTACAATGAGCAGTTCTTC. Translation: CASSVAGLAGGSYNEQFF.

The genes are TRBV13 and TRBJ2-7; no clear D. The CDR3 has 13 residues. Trimming took off 3 bases at V and 3 bases at J, with 9 bases between the two ends. Germline V gene data show CDR1 as PRHDT and CDR2 as FYEKMQ (reference sequence). This CDR3 is CASSFGRVYEQYF. CDR3 coding DNA: TGTGCCAGCAGCTTTGGTCGCGTCTACGAGCAGTACTTC. Filled out from reference TRBV13 and TRBJ2-7, the complete variable domain reads AAGVIQSPRHLIKEKRETATLKCYPIPRHDTVYWYQQGPGQDPQFLISFYEKMQSDKGSIPDRFSAQQFSDYHSELNMSSLELGDSALYFCASSFGRVYEQYFGPGTRLTVT.

The V call is TRBV9, the J call TRBJ2-7; 7 positions match TRBD1. This CDR3 comprises 14 residues. In germline, CDR1 is SGDLS, CDR2 YYNGEE. The J segment lost 2 bases and the V segment lost 4 bases, leaving 6 bases of the junction unmatched. CDR3 region: CASSPGQGAYEQYF. CDR3 DNA: TGTGCCAGCAGCCCCGGCCAGGGGGCCTACGAGCAGTACTTC.

This chain links TRBV5-1 with TRBJ1-1, with a weak D call TRBD1 (6 bases). Trimming pared 4 bases from V and 1 base from J, leaving 14 bases between. Germline lookup yields CDR1 SGHRS and CDR2 YFSETQ. CDR3 length: 15 amino acids. CDR3 protein: CASSPDRNSNTEAFF. The CDR3 DNA is TGCGCCAGCAGCCCCGACAGGAATTCGAACACTGAAGCTTTCTTT.

A remark on this clone: A junction end diverges from the germline sequence, so it may reflect a read error. The chain employs TRBV7-2 and TRBJ2-6; 10 bases map to TRBD2. Germline CDR1 is SGHTA and CDR2 is FQGNSA. This CDR3 comprises 17 residues. The CDR3 region has the DNA TGTGCCAGCAGCTTATTCCTAGCGGGAGCTGGGGTCAACGTCCTGACTTTC. This gives the protein CASSLFLAGAGVNVLTF.

This chain joins TRBV5-6 and TRBJ2-4; D may be TRBD2 (5 bases). This CDR3 comprises 13 residues. V was shortened by 5 bases and J by 8 bases, with 14 bases between the two germline ends. CDR1 and CDR2 (germline): SGHDT, YYEEEE. The CDR3 DNA reads as TGTGCCAGCAGAACCGGGGTCGGGGACATTCAGTACTTC. This gives the protein CASRTGVGDIQYF. Full variable domain (rest looked up from reference TRBV5-6 and TRBJ2-4): DAGVTQSPTHLIKTRGQQVTLRCSPKSGHDTVSWYQQALGQGPQFIFQYYEEEERQRGNFPDRFSGHQFPNYSSELNVNALLLGDSALYLCASRTGVGDIQYFGAGTRLSVL.

The rearrangement uses TRBV28 and TRBJ2-4, with 7 bases aligning to TRBD2. Trimming took 5 bases from V and 0 from J; bases not matched to a gene: 16. Looked up from germline, CDR1 is MDHEN and CDR2 is SYDVKM. This CDR3 spans 19 amino acids. The CDR3 region is CASSTMLAGDFLAKNIQYF. Here the CDR3 DNA reads TGTGCCAGCAGTACAATGTTAGCGGGCGATTTTCTAGCCAAAAACATTCAGTACTTC.

V and J are TRBV9 and TRBJ2-1; TRBD2 agrees at 9 bases. The V segment lost 0 bases and the J segment 4 bases; nucleotides outside the gene matches: 11. The CDR3 is 18 amino acids. Germline V gene sequence: CDR1 SGDLS, CDR2 YYNGEE. In DNA, the CDR3 is TGTGCCAGCAGCGTAGTTGGCGGGAGGGCGTCGTTTTACAATGAGCAGTTCTTC. Protein sequence: CASSVVGGRASFYNEQFF.

The chain combines TRBV19 with TRBJ1-1, with no clear D. The CDR3 loop spans 15 amino acids. CDR1 and CDR2 from the germline V gene are LNHDA and SQIVND (reference sequence). Trimming left V 1 base short and J 0 bases short, with 9 bases between. CDR3 DNA sequence: TGTGCCAGTAGTATAGTTATCAGGATGAACACTGAAGCTTTCTTT. Its protein is CASSIVIRMNTEAFF.

This clone was counted once. V gene TRBV28 combines with J gene TRBJ2-2; 8 positions agree with TRBD1. This CDR3 region has 16 residues. V trimming: 2 bases; J trimming: 2 bases; junction bases outside the gene matches: 4. CDR1 is MDHEN, CDR2 SYDVKM, per germline. The CDR3 reads CASSLGGTGNTGELFF. DNA for the CDR3: TGTGCCAGCAGTTTAGGTGGGACAGGTAACACCGGGGAGCTGTTTTTT.

The chain is built from TRBV6-6 and TRBJ2-1; 7 positions agree with TRBD1. Germline lookup yields CDR1 MNHNY and CDR2 SVGAGI (reference sequence). The CDR3 is 15 amino acids. Unmatched junction bases numbered 3, after V lost 4 bases and J lost 0 bases. In DNA form, the CDR3 reads TGTGCCAGCAGTTCCCGGGACAGCTCCTACAATGAGCAGTTCTTC. It encodes CASSSRDSSYNEQFF.

The rearrangement uses TRBV4-3 and TRBJ2-2; TRBD2 might be the D (7 bases). The V gene's germline CDR1 is LGHNA and CDR2 YSLEER. The CDR3 has 17 amino acids. V was pared by 0 bases and J by 0 bases, with 11 bases between. CDR3 nucleotide sequence: TGCGCCAGCAGCCAAGATCGGGGGGCCGCGAACACCGGGGAGCTGTTTTTT. Translated, it gives CASSQDRGAANTGELFF.

The CDR3: CASSFIGTGGVGGTQYF. The CDR3 coding sequence is TGTGCCAGCAGCTTTATTGGGACAGGGGGCGTCGGGGGGACCCAGTACTTC. V gene TRBV5-6 combines with J gene TRBJ2-5, with 12 bases identical to TRBD1. Germline V gene sequence: CDR1 SGHDT, CDR2 YYEEEE. The CDR3 totals 17 residues. V shed 2 bases, J shed 7 bases, and the junction held 12 bases outside the gene matches.

This rearrangement joins TRBV6-6 to TRBJ1-2; D not resolved. Germline CDR1 and CDR2: MNHNY and SVGAGI (reference sequence). The CDR3 runs to 15 residues. The V and J ends lost 5 bases and 2 bases respectively, with 15 bases between them. The CDR3 sequence is CASSPTPFRNYGYTF. The CDR3 DNA sequence: TGTGCCAGCAGTCCCACACCTTTCAGGAACTATGGCTACACCTTC.

This chain links TRBV7-9 with TRBJ2-7; 7 nucleotides align to TRBD1. This CDR3 has 15 amino acids. The germline CDR1 and CDR2 sequences are SEHNR and FQNEAQ (reference sequence). After removal of 1 base from V and 7 bases from J, the junction contained 10 bases not matched to a gene. CDR3 nucleotide sequence: TGTGCCAGCAGCTTAGAGGGGGCCACGACTGAAGAGCAGTACTTC. Protein sequence: CASSLEGATTEEQYF.